This passage covers 6 T cell receptor beta chains from one sample sequenced in a study of CD8+ T cells in alopecia areata. Extracted from the samples, RNA was reverse transcribed into cDNA to serve as the sequencing template. Clones were read by immunoSEQ multiplex PCR, and TCRdb kept only the in-frame ones, dropping some. In the table there are some 180,000 clones, approximately 49% of which are singletons. Treatment denoted: oral pan-JAK inhibitor, 5-10 mg twice daily. The sequencing here drew on CD8+ T cells sorted from blood, taken around week 54, from a patient treated with tofacitinib. The origin of the receptors is a human donor with alopecia areata.

This clone was picked up a small number of times. The chain carries TRBV14 and TRBJ2-1; maybe TRBD1 (6 bases). The CDR3 is 14 residues long. The germline V and J ends were trimmed by 4 bases and 4 bases, with 11 bases remaining between them. Germline V CDR1 and CDR2: SGHDN, FVKESK. The DNA for the CDR3 is TGTGCCAGCAGCCTTACCGGACAGTACAATGAGCAGTTCTTC. Its translation is CASSLTGQYNEQFF.

The chain combines TRBV5-5 with TRBJ2-3; TRBD1 agrees at 7 bases. After removal of 2 bases from V and 1 base from J, the junction contained 7 bases not matched to a gene. The CDR3 extends over 16 amino acids. CDR1 and CDR2 (germline): SGHKS, YYEKEE (reference sequence). CDR3 sequence (DNA): TGTGCCAGCAGCTTTGACGACAGGGCGCGCACAGATACGCAGTATTTT. This sequence encodes CASSFDDRARTDTQYF.

Only a few counts were recorded for this clone. The chain recombines TRBV6-5 with TRBJ2-3; D uncertain. Germline CDR1 is MNHEY and CDR2 is SVGAGI. Trimming took off 4 bases at V and 0 bases at J, with 8 bases between the two ends. The CDR3 length is 14 residues. The CDR3 DNA is TGTGCCAGCAGTTCTTACCCTAGCACAGATACGCAGTATTTT. It specifies CASSSYPSTDTQYF.

This clone was detected only a few times. The V call is TRBV7-8, the J call TRBJ2-1; 9 bases map to TRBD2. This CDR3 comprises 19 residues. Looked up from germline, CDR1 is SGHVS and CDR2 is FQNEAQ. V shed 0 bases and J 0 bases; nucleotides not matched to a gene: 9. Here the CDR3 reads CASSLALAGGLISYNEQFF. CDR3 in DNA: TGTGCCAGCAGCTTAGCGCTGGCGGGGGGGCTTATCTCCTACAATGAGCAGTTCTTC.

The genes are TRBV27 and TRBJ2-1; TRBD2 matches 8 bases. Trimming took 4 bases from V and 6 from J; bases not matched to a gene: 11. Per germline, CDR1 MNHEY and CDR2 SMNVEV (reference sequence). The length of the CDR3 is 16 residues. The CDR3 DNA sequence: TGTGCCAGCAGTTCGCTAGTCGGGGGGGTGGGCAATGAGCAGTTCTTC. This gives the protein CASSSLVGGVGNEQFF.

V and J are TRBV5-6 and TRBJ2-7; 10 nucleotides agree with TRBD2. With 4 bases clipped from V and 6 bases from J, the junction kept 10 bases outside the gene matches. Germline lookup yields CDR1 SGHDT and CDR2 YYEEEE. This CDR3 region has 15 residues. The CDR3 DNA is TGTGCCAGCAGCCCTTTAGCGGGGGGTTTAAGCGAGCAGTACTTC. Translating gives CASSPLAGGLSEQYF.